The 11 T cell receptor beta chains in this list originate from one sample, sequenced in a study of human T cells and chemical hapten exposure. From the RACE reads, TCRdb called clonotypes with MiXCR, one entry per CDR3 protein. The sample includes tens of thousands of distinct CDR3 sequences, roughly 9.1% of them seen just once. Regarding time point: pre-sensitization, week 0. Regarding treatment: therapeutic diphenylcyclopropenone sensitization with weekly scalp DPC. Sample: whole blood, taken in connection with sensitization to the hapten diphenylcyclopropenone (DPC). The source is a woman between 40 and 55 years old with alopecia areata. Some clones in this sample may be carry-over from other donors' samples.

This clonotype was observed many times. The chain couples TRBV28 to TRBJ1-4, with 9 bases aligning to TRBD1. There are 15 residues in the CDR3. Germline assignment: CDR1 MDHEN and CDR2 SYDVKM. The V gene end was trimmed by 4 bases and the J gene end by 7 bases; junction bases not matched to a gene: 7. CDR3 sequence reads: CASSSTGGFGEKLFF. CDR3 sequence (DNA): TGTGCCAGCAGTTCCACAGGGGGCTTTGGTGAAAAACTGTTTTTT.

CDR3 protein: CASSRSTSGGSEGQYF. CDR3 coding DNA: TGTGCCAGCAGCCGATCGACTAGCGGGGGGAGTGAGGGGCAGTATTTT. The chain uses TRBV4-2 and TRBJ2-3, with TRBD2 matching over 13 bases. The CDR3 covers 16 residues. Per the germline V gene, CDR1 is LGHNA and CDR2 is YNFKEQ. Trimming cost V 4 bases and J 11 bases; bases outside gene matches: 12.

This clonotype was observed at least ten times. J is TRBJ2-7 and V is TRBV7-9; tentatively, D is TRBD1 (6 bases). The germline V gene encodes CDR1 SEHNR and CDR2 FQNEAQ (reference sequence). CDR3 size: 13 residues. Deletions cut 5 bases from V and 2 bases from J, with 10 bases between. This chain's CDR3 is CASSLHRAYEQYF. The CDR3 DNA follows: TGTGCCAGCAGCCTCCACAGGGCCTACGAGCAGTACTTC.

The sample holds many counts of this clonotype. The chain couples TRBV6-2 or TRBV6-3 to TRBJ2-1, with 13 positions matching TRBD2. CDR1 and CDR2 from the germline V gene are MNHEY and SVGEGT. This CDR3 comprises 15 residues. The V and J ends lost 5 bases and 8 bases, in that order; junction bases with no gene match: 6. The CDR3 region has the DNA TGTGCCAGCAGTCCACTAGCGGGGGGGCCTTATGAGCAGTTCTTC. Translation: CASSPLAGGPYEQFF.

The chain joins TRBV10-3 to TRBJ2-3; 9 bases are shared with TRBD1. Trimming took 5 bases from V and 2 from J; bases not matched to a gene: 8. Germline CDR1 reads ENHRY; CDR2 reads SYGVKD. The CDR3 is 16 residues long. CDR3 amino acids: CAISQMTGGDTDTQYF. In nucleotides, the CDR3 is TGTGCCATCAGTCAGATGACAGGGGGAGACACAGATACGCAGTATTTT.

The V and J genes are TRBV7-9 and TRBJ1-2; D uncertain. CDR3 length: 12 residues. From germline, CDR1 is SEHNR and CDR2 FQNEAQ (reference sequence). Trimming pared 1 base from V and 4 bases from J, leaving 4 bases between. CDR3 amino acids: CASSLVPYGYTF. CDR3 sequence (DNA): TGTGCCAGCAGCTTAGTACCCTATGGCTACACCTTC.

This clonotype occurred a few times. CDR3 sequence (DNA): TGCAGCGTTGAAGATTACGGGGGCGGCTACACCTTC. This encodes CSVEDYGGGYTF. The chain links TRBV29-1 to TRBJ1-2, with D tentatively TRBD1 (6 bases). Germline loops: CDR1 SQVTM, CDR2 ANQGSEA. The V gene lost 0 bases and the J gene lost 8 bases, with 10 bases spanning the gap. This CDR3 is 12 amino acids long.

Turning to this clonotype: Compared with germline, one end of the junction differs, possibly owing to a read error. The chain has TRBV5-1 and TRBJ1-1; TRBD1 matches 7 bases. The germline V gene encodes CDR1 SGHRS and CDR2 YFSETQ. This CDR3 is 17 amino acids long. In nucleotides, the CDR3 is TGCACCAGCGGCCCCTCACGTCGACAGGGACCGAACACTGAAGCTTTCTTT. It is translated as CTSGPSRRQGPNTEAFF.

This clonotype was recorded at least ten times. The genes are TRBV4-3 and TRBJ2-5, with D maybe TRBD1 (6 bases). The CDR3 contains 17 residues. The V and J ends lost 2 bases and 1 base respectively, with 17 bases between them. Per the germline V gene, CDR1 is LGHNA and CDR2 is YSLEER. This CDR3 is CASSQLSTGWGQETQYF. The DNA for the CDR3 is TGCGCCAGCAGCCAACTCTCGACAGGCTGGGGCCAAGAGACCCAGTACTTC.

This clonotype was recorded at least ten times. The chain carries TRBV10-1 and TRBJ2-1, with D perhaps assigned TRBD1 or TRBD2 (5 bases each). V shed 0 bases and J shed 2 bases, with 8 bases lying between them. CDR3 length: 15 amino acids. Germline V gene data show CDR1 as WNHNN and CDR2 as SYGVQD (reference sequence). The CDR3 loop reads CASSESRGPYNEQFF. CDR3 coding DNA: TGCGCCAGCAGTGAGTCCCGGGGCCCCTACAATGAGCAGTTCTTC.

This clonotype was counted only a few times. The chain recombines TRBV29-1 with TRBJ2-2, with D possibly matching TRBD1 (5 bases). CDR1 and CDR2 (germline): SQVTM, ANQGSEA. The CDR3 contains 13 residues. V gave up 8 bases and J gave up 7 bases, with 17 bases separating them. CDR3 DNA: TGCAGCCCGAAGACAGATAAGGGCGGGGAGCTGTTTTTT. Translation gives CSPKTDKGGELFF.